Shown below are 2 T cell receptor beta chains from a single sample sequenced in a study of gammadelta T cells during hepatitis C antiviral therapy. Using roughly 24-32 PCR cycles, TRG and TRD CDR3 amplicons were generated. mRNA extracted from sorted cells was used for cDNA synthesis. Via MiXCR, TCRdb re-called the reads, giving one row per CDR3 protein. The sample's table shows 3 distinct CDR3 sequences. The treatment here: sofosbuvir plus ledipasvir, interferon-free. Sequenced here: gamma-delta T cells from peripheral blood, sampled at week 48 follow-up after direct-acting antiviral therapy. These receptors came from an adult with chronic hepatitis C.

To note about this clonotype: With the library built for gamma chains, this beta chain is off target and its frequency is not meaningful. The chain recombines TRBV7-3 with TRBJ1-1; D is perhaps TRBD1 (5 bases). Germline CDR1 reads SGHTA; CDR2 reads FQGTGA. This CDR3 comprises 16 residues. V shed 0 bases and J shed 3 bases, with 14 bases lying between them. CDR3 residues: CASSLTGARLDTEAFF. CDR3 DNA: TGTGCCAGCAGCTTAACCGGGGCCCGGCTGGACACTGAAGCTTTCTTT.

Concerning this clonotype: This beta chain appears as a stray read in a library generated for gamma chains; its size is not informative. The V and J genes are TRBV27 and TRBJ2-2; D is ambiguous. The CDR3 covers 13 residues. The germline V gene encodes CDR1 MNHEY and CDR2 SMNVEV (reference sequence). V lost 3 bases and J 2 bases, leaving 4 bases between the germline ends. The DNA of the CDR3 is TGTGCCAGCAGTTTCTATAACACCGGGGAGCTGTTTTTT. Encoded protein: CASSFYNTGELFF.